The clone carrying this T cell receptor (beta chain) came up once. A clone one base away is much larger, so this may be a read error. Here the CDR3 omits its conserved ending phenylalanine or tryptophan, so a read error is the likely source. Using RNA transcripts, the TCR beta CDR3 regions were amplified. First-round RT-PCR with HTBI primers preceded a second-round multiplex PCR. One entry per CDR3 protein results from TCRdb running MiXCR on the multiplex PCR reads. The table has 650,000 to 900,000 distinct CDR3 sequences, 35% to 50% seen once. Trimming took off 5 bases at V and 5 bases at J, with 18 bases between the two ends. This CDR3 has 15 amino acids. Germline loops: CDR1 LNHNV, CDR2 YYDKDF (reference sequence). The record originates from a study of Graves' ophthalmopathy and Graves' hyperthyroidism.

The sample was peripheral blood. This chain uses TRBV15 with TRBJ1-1; D unclear. The receptor was isolated from an adult man with Graves' ophthalmopathy. The CDR3 here is CATSPRSPARTEAFL. In DNA, the CDR3 is TGTGCCACCAGCCCGAGGAGCCCCGCGAGGACTGAAGCTTTCCTT.